The clone carrying this T cell receptor beta chain was seen at least ten times. Its target is unknown. The data were taken from a study of T cell repertoires in cytomegalovirus infection. Study-wide context: An indication of both CMV infection and matching HLA type came from public TCR beta signatures. Points from the study as a whole: Across the ex vivo response, the dominant clonotypes were HLA-C-restricted CMV-specific TCR beta clonotypes.

TCRdb reanalysed the reads using MiXCR and keeps one entry per CDR3 protein. The repertoire holds under 800,000 distinct CDR3 sequences, with roughly a quarter as singletons. This TCR was sampled from a human donor in good health (CMV status not recorded). Some clones in this sample may be carry-over from other donors' samples. Specimen: CD8+ T cells from PBMCs.

The CDR3 bases are TGTGCCAGCAGCCCTAGCGGGGGGCTGTACGAGCAGTACTTC. Protein product: CASSPSGGLYEQYF. The chain has TRBV7-6 and TRBJ2-7; 11 bases align to TRBD2. From germline, CDR1 is SGHVS and CDR2 FNYEAQ. The junction had 4 bases not matched to a gene; V was cut back by 5 bases and J by 4 bases. The CDR3 contains 14 residues. The full variable domain, completed using reference TRBV7-6 and TRBJ2-7, is GAGVSQSPRYKVTKRGQDVALRCDPISGHVSLYWYRQALGQGPEFLTYFNYEAQQDKSGLPNDRFSAERPEGSISTLTIQRTEQRDSAMYRCASSPSGGLYEQYFGPGTRLTVT.